This T cell receptor beta chain was identified in a study of OX40 agonist ivuxolimab in advanced cancers. Using immunoSEQ multiplex PCR, the repertoire was profiled, and TCRdb retains in-frame clones only, with some absent. The sample gives fewer than 100,000 clones, around 88% of which show up once; around 0.52% is in the top ten. The sampling schedule covered blood at baseline, cycle 4 day 1, and cycle 7 day 1. This clone was picked up one time. V was cut by 6 bases and J by 5 bases, with 14 bases left in between. Per the germline V gene, CDR1 is LNHDA and CDR2 is SQIVND (reference sequence). The CDR3 contains 14 residues.

The sequences come from CD4+ or CD8+ T cells sorted from blood, collected in a trial of the OX40 agonist ivuxolimab. The chain couples TRBV19 to TRBJ2-1, with D possibly called TRBD1 or TRBD2 (5 bases each). This receptor was taken from an adult with an advanced solid tumor such as melanoma, head and neck, liver or kidney cancer. In DNA form, the CDR3 reads TGTGCCAGTAGGAGGGGTCCAACTCACAATGAGCAGTTCTTC. This translates into CASRRGPTHNEQFF.